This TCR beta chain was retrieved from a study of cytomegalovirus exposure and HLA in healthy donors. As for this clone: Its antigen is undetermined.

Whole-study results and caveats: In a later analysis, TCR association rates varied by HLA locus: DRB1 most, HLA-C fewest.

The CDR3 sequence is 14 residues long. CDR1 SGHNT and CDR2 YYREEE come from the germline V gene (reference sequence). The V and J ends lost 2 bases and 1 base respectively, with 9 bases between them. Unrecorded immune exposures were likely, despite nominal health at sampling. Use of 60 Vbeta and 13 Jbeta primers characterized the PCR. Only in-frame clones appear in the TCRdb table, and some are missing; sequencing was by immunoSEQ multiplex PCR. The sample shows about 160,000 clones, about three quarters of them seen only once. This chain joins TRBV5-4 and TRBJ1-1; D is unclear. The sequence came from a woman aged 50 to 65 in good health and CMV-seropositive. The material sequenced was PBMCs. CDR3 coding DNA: TGTGCCAGCAGCTTATATGCGGAGAACACTGAAGCTTTCTTT. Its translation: CASSLYAENTEAFF.